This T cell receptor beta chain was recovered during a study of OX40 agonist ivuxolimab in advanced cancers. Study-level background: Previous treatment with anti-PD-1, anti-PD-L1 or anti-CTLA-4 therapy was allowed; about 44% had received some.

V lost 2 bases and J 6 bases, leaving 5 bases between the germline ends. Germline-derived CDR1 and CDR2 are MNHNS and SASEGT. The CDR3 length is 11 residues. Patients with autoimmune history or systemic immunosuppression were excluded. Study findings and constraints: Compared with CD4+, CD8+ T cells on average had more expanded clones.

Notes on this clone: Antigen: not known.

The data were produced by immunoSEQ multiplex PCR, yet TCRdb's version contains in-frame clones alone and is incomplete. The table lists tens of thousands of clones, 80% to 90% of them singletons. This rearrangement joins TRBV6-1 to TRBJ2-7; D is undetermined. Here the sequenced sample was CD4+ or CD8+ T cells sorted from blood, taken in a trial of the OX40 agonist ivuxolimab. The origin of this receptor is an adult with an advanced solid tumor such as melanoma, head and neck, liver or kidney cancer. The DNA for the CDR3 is TGTGCCAGCAGTGAATGGAGCGAGCAGTACGTC. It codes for CASSEWSEQYV.